The table lists the clone carrying this T cell receptor beta chain with many counts. The target antigen is unknown. Using a J-beta primer mix together with a sample-barcoded 5' primer, a second PCR was run for roughly 7 to 11 cycles. TCRdb re-called the 5' RACE reads through MiXCR, storing one row per CDR3 protein. Altogether 1.5 million to 1.8 million distinct CDR3 sequences are present, 40% to 45% being singletons, with the ten largest covering approximately 4.1%. This entry belongs to a study of blood T cells in healthy people across ages. The overall study: With template switching, about one barcoded beta molecule was captured per two T cells.

Study conclusions and caveats: It was the long-lived donors that had more naive CD4+ cells and higher diversity than aged donors.

The clonotype was recovered from a woman under 30 in good health. The sample comprised blood.

Here the CDR3 reads CSVELRGGRSSSYNEQFF. The CDR3 coding sequence is TGCAGCGTTGAATTGCGGGGGGGCCGATCGAGCTCCTACAATGAGCAGTTCTTC. The rearrangement uses TRBV29-1 and TRBJ2-1, with 9 bases matching TRBD2. CDR1 and CDR2 (germline): SQVTM, ANQGSEA. The J segment lost 0 bases and the V segment lost 2 bases, leaving 11 bases of the junction unmatched. This CDR3 contains 18 residues.